A selection of T cell receptor beta chains follows, all from one sample in a study of T cell responses to AZD1222 COVID-19 vaccine. This table comes from immunoSEQ multiplex PCR, and its TCRdb copy is limited to in-frame clones, with some not included. The sample lists tens of thousands of clones, roughly 80% occurring once. The sample in question was peripheral blood, obtained 28 days after the second AZD1222 dose. The source is an adult who received the AZD1222 COVID-19 vaccine. The conserved cysteine and the conserved F or W are not part of the CDR3 here. Clone sizes are given selectively: once, few, many, or a class where the clone is expanded.

clone_size,v_call,cdr3_aa
.,TRBV4-2,ASSQVVTGGSPLH
.,TRBV7-6,ASSLEQGAEAF
.,TRBV14,ASSQDEGDGYT
few,TRBV7-9,ASSDGQYGYT
.,TRBV6-5,ASRRRDRGDSPLH
.,TRBV5-1,ASSLGSRPDRSGNTIY
.,TRBV11-2,ASSLVEGGISVGYEQY
.,TRBV28,ASSLFGGELF
.,TRBV21-1,ASSKVGQGYEQY
.,TRBV5-1,ASSLVVGDHGGELF
.,TRBV4-3,ASSPSPGNTEAF
.,TRBV4-1,ASSQGEGGPYEQY
.,TRBV19,ASSIGRTAGNQPQH
.,TRBV29-1,SVAGEETQY
.,TRBV9,ASKPGQGDFGYT
.,TRBV5-1,ASSKGIGVEQY
.,TRBV7-9,ASSLTGGQTEAF
.,TRBV7-8,ASSLVQGPSYEQY
.,TRBV2,ASSEEGVPSTDTQY
.,TRBV13,ASSFGVGAANTEAF
.,TRBV18,ASSPGQGGNSPLH
.,TRBV7-9,ASSLGGGYNEKLF
.,TRBV5-6,ASRERGGYT
once,TRBV27,ASRASRRGGRGETQY
.,TRBV19,ASKDEGSPLH
.,TRBV18,ASSAFDEQF
.,TRBV29-1,SVGTNVNYGYT
few,TRBV7-8,ASSAGQGLYGYT
.,TRBV5-1,ASSQTGLNTEAF
.,TRBV5-1,ASSLIGRGSTDTQY
.,TRBV12-3/TRBV12-4,ASRAVNTGELF
.,TRBV28,ASTSLTGYNEQY
few,TRBV5-1,ASSEEGPPQPQH
few,TRBV7-2,ASSLIGTGGHQPQH
.,TRBV24-1,ATSDLLGWGEKLF
.,TRBV6-5,ASSPLGQYGYT
.,TRBV24-1,ATSDSQGPVGSQH
.,TRBV28,ASGDSQLPPLH
.,TRBV18,ASSPPGLFNSPLH
.,TRBV28,ASGSMDSFVSGNTIY
.,TRBV19,ASSTRVQPQH
.,TRBV19,ASTSSSDSYEQY
.,TRBV2,ASSVGGTGGGYT
.,TRBV6-5,ASTVAQNTEAF
.,TRBV6-1,ASSDKRGASRETQY
.,TRBV5-6,ASSLNWGHQETQY
.,TRBV3-1/TRBV3-2,ASSQDYRVEETQY
few,TRBV2,ASNLGSGVEQY
.,TRBV2,ASSARGGGYNEQF
.,TRBV2,ASSGDSNSPLH
.,TRBV10-3,AISDAGERDTEAF
.,TRBV18,ASSLRQGQADTQY
.,TRBV5-4,ASSTWTSGGEETQY
.,TRBV11-2,ASSLDTRQNTEAF
.,TRBV6-2/TRBV6-3,ASSQSGVQEEQF
.,TRBV20-1,SANGVDIQY
.,TRBV19,ASSWGLNEQF
.,TRBV7-2,ASSPPGAGNTEAF
.,TRBV6-5,ASRRQGKDEQY